What follows are 31 T cell receptor beta chains derived from one specimen sequenced in a study of blood T cell repertoires in COVID-19. Method: immunoSEQ multiplex PCR; TCRdb's copy keeps in-frame clones and lacks some. The repertoire holds approximately 91,000 clones, approximately 90% seen once, with 3.5% to 5.5% in the top ten. Sample: peripheral blood. Source of these receptors: a man aged 65 to 85 with acute or convalescent COVID-19.

The chain links TRBV19 to TRBJ1-6; D call uncertain. The CDR3 sequence is 15 residues long. V shed 1 base and J shed 7 bases, with 11 bases lying between them. CDR1 is LNHDA, CDR2 SQIVND, per germline (reference sequence). The DNA for the CDR3 is TGTGCCAGTAGTATAGGGGCAGACGAAAATTCACCCCTCCACTTT. Amino acids: CASSIGADENSPLHF.

This chain joins TRBV6-5 and TRBJ2-7; possibly TRBD2 for D (6 bases). Trimming pared 5 bases from V and 2 bases from J, leaving 10 bases between. Germline V gene sequence: CDR1 MNHEY, CDR2 SVGAGI. This CDR3 contains 13 residues. The CDR3 coding sequence is TGTGCCAGCAGTAGTAGCGGTACCTACGAGCAGTACGTC. It codes for CASSSSGTYEQYV.

The rearrangement links TRBV6-2 or TRBV6-3 to TRBJ1-6, with 9 bases fitting TRBD1. This CDR3 comprises 14 residues. CDR1 and CDR2 from the germline V gene are MNHEY and SVGEGT. V lost 6 bases to trimming and J lost 9 bases; unmatched junction nucleotides: 6. CDR3 bases: TGTGCCAGCAGCCCTGGGACAGGGACTTCACCCCTCCACTTT. Protein sequence: CASSPGTGTSPLHF.

The chain is built from TRBV12-3 or TRBV12-4 and TRBJ1-2, with unresolved D. This CDR3 region has 12 residues. Trimming removed 7 bases from V and 0 bases from J, with 6 bases in between. CDR3 in DNA: TGTGCCAGCACAACAGCTAACTATGGCTACACCTTC. It encodes CASTTANYGYTF.

The rearrangement uses TRBV19 and TRBJ1-5; D might be TRBD1 (5 bases). The CDR3 is made up of 17 amino acids. V was trimmed by 2 bases and J by 7 bases, leaving 21 bases between them. Germline assignment: CDR1 LNHDA and CDR2 SQIVND (reference sequence). CDR3 DNA: TGTGCCAGTAGTATAAGTCAGGGAGGTAATATTGACCAGCCCCAGCATTTT. Translating gives CASSISQGGNIDQPQHF.

This clone was detected only a few times. The V and J genes are TRBV2 and TRBJ1-4, with 7 positions matching TRBD1. The CDR3 has 13 residues. Germline lookup yields CDR1 SNHLY and CDR2 FYNNEI. Losses at the gene ends were 8 bases for V and 4 bases for J; bases not matched to a gene: 4. The CDR3 coding sequence is TGTGCCAGCGAGACAGGGTTTAATGAAAAACTGTTTTTT. It encodes CASETGFNEKLFF.

The CDR3 spells CASSPTGGNEQFF. In nucleotides, the CDR3 is TGTGCCAGCTCACCGACAGGGGGCAATGAGCAGTTCTTC. This chain uses TRBV18 with TRBJ2-1, with 9 positions matching TRBD1. V dropped 3 bases and J dropped 6; count of bases not matched to a gene: 0. The CDR3 runs to 13 residues. Germline CDR1 reads KGHSH; CDR2 reads LQKENI.

V usage is TRBV28 and J usage is TRBJ1-2; 8 bases are a match to TRBD1. After removal of 5 bases from V and 3 bases from J, the junction contained 11 bases not matched to a gene. Germline V gene lookup returns CDR1 MDHEN and CDR2 SYDVKM. The CDR3 loop spans 16 amino acids. The CDR3 coding sequence is TGTGCCAGCAGTGGGGTAGGACAGGGCTTTTACTATGGCTACACCTTC. Amino acids: CASSGVGQGFYYGYTF.

The chain recombines TRBV9 with TRBJ1-5, with D perhaps matching TRBD1 (6 bases). The germline V and J ends were trimmed by 0 bases and 3 bases, with 7 bases remaining between them. This CDR3 has 14 residues. Germline values: CDR1 SGDLS, CDR2 YYNGEE. CDR3 region: CASSVGTANQPQHF. The CDR3 nucleotides read TGTGCCAGCAGCGTAGGGACAGCCAATCAGCCCCAGCATTTT.

The rearrangement links TRBV5-1 to TRBJ2-1; 9 positions match TRBD1. The CDR3 runs 16 residues. Germline CDR1 and CDR2: SGHRS and YFSETQ. V was clipped by 4 bases and J by 4 bases; unmatched bases: 9. The CDR3 DNA sequence: TGCGCCAGCAGCCTGGGTGCGGGACAGGGTTACAATGAGCAGTTCTTC. Protein: CASSLGAGQGYNEQFF.

This clone occurred a few times. The chain joins TRBV5-1 to TRBJ1-4, with unresolved D. The CDR3 runs 14 residues. Trimming took 0 bases from V and 8 from J, leaving 11 bases between them. The germline CDR1 and CDR2 sequences are SGHRS and YFSETQ. The CDR3 protein is CASSLGDPREKLFF. The CDR3 coding sequence is TGCGCCAGCAGCTTGGGCGATCCGAGGGAAAAACTGTTTTTT.

This clone was detected a few times. The genes are TRBV29-1 and TRBJ2-5; 7 nucleotides match TRBD1. Trimming took 2 bases from V and 4 from J; bases not matched to a gene: 1. Germline CDR1 reads SQVTM; CDR2 reads ANQGSEA. This CDR3 has 12 residues. CDR3 sequence: CSVEPGGETQYF. The CDR3 coding sequence is TGCAGCGTTGAACCAGGGGGAGAGACCCAGTACTTC.

The CDR3 DNA reads TGTGCCAGCAGCCAAGATCAGGGTTCACCCCTCCACTTT. Its translation is CASSQDQGSPLHF. This chain uses TRBV3-1 (or the pseudogene TRBV3-2) with TRBJ1-6, with D perhaps matching TRBD1 (5 bases). The CDR3 spans 13 residues. In germline, CDR1 is LGHDT, CDR2 YNNKEL (reference sequence). Trimming removed 0 bases at V and 9 bases at J, with 6 bases between.

The chain carries TRBV7-6 and TRBJ1-5; 7 nucleotides match TRBD1. The trim removed 5 bases at V and 0 bases at J, leaving 7 bases unmatched. The CDR3 has 16 amino acids. Looked up from germline, CDR1 is SGHVS and CDR2 is FNYEAQ. CDR3 residues: CASSLGTVYSNQPQHF. The CDR3 DNA reads as TGTGCCAGCAGCCTAGGGACAGTCTATAGCAATCAGCCCCAGCATTTT.

V and J are TRBV5-1 and TRBJ1-5; the match to TRBD1 covers 9 bases. J was trimmed by 5 bases and V by 0 bases; bases with no gene match: 6. The germline CDR1 and CDR2 sequences are SGHRS and YFSETQ. This CDR3 has 16 residues. Here the CDR3 reads CASSLGDREGDQPQHF. The DNA of the CDR3 is TGCGCCAGCAGCTTGGGGGACAGGGAAGGGGATCAGCCCCAGCATTTT.

The chain is built from TRBV5-1 and TRBJ2-3; D call uncertain. The CDR3 sequence is 12 residues long. With 4 bases removed from V and 6 bases from J, the gap between germline ends came to 9 bases. Germline loops: CDR1 SGHRS, CDR2 YFSETQ. The CDR3 spells CASSRSRDTQYF. CDR3 sequence (DNA): TGCGCCAGCAGCCGCTCTAGGGATACGCAGTATTTT.

V usage is TRBV4-1 and J usage is TRBJ1-1; perhaps TRBD1 as D (5 bases). V was pared by 4 bases and J by 5 bases, with 17 bases between. CDR3 length: 15 residues. Per germline, CDR1 MGHRA and CDR2 YSYEKL. The CDR3 sequence: CASSPVGLKGTEAFF. The CDR3 DNA reads as TGCGCCAGCAGCCCCGTCGGCCTCAAGGGGACTGAAGCTTTCTTT.

DNA for the CDR3: TGCAGTGCTAGAGTCGACTATGGCTACACCTTC. It translates to CSARVDYGYTF. The chain has TRBV20-1 and TRBJ1-2; no reliable D call. The V gene lost 1 base and the J gene lost 3 bases, with 3 bases spanning the gap. The CDR3 loop spans 11 amino acids. Germline V gene sequence: CDR1 DFQATT, CDR2 SNEGSKA (reference sequence).

The chain joins TRBV3-1 (or the pseudogene TRBV3-2) to TRBJ1-1; D may be TRBD1 (6 bases). V was shortened by 4 bases and J by 3 bases, with 18 bases between the two germline ends. This CDR3 is built from 16 residues. Per germline, CDR1 LGHDT and CDR2 YNNKEL (reference sequence). The CDR3 DNA reads TGTGCCAGCAGCCCTCAACCGGGACATCTTTACACTGAAGCTTTCTTT. This sequence encodes CASSPQPGHLYTEAFF.

V gene TRBV19 combines with J gene TRBJ1-3; D unclear. The CDR3 is 15 residues long. Germline V gives CDR1 LNHDA, CDR2 SQIVND (reference sequence). V was clipped by 6 bases and J by 1 base, with 13 bases between them. DNA of the CDR3: TGTGCCAGTAGCACCTTCGCAGGTTCTGGAAACACCATATATTTT. It encodes CASSTFAGSGNTIYF.

The chain is built from TRBV5-5 and TRBJ1-6, with TRBD1 identical over 8 bases. The J segment lost 5 bases and the V segment lost 2 bases, leaving 3 bases of the junction unmatched. The germline gives CDR1 SGHKS, CDR2 YYEKEE (reference sequence). This CDR3 is built from 15 residues. The CDR3 coding sequence is TGTGCCAGCAGCTTACGGGACAGGAATAATTCACCCCTCCACTTT. Protein: CASSLRDRNNSPLHF.

This clone was counted only a few times. V and J are TRBV5-5 and TRBJ2-7; TRBD1 matches 8 bases. CDR3 size: 13 residues. V dropped 4 bases and J dropped 5; count of bases not matched to a gene: 5. The germline V gene has CDR1 SGHKS and CDR2 YYEKEE (reference sequence). Here the CDR3 DNA reads TGTGCCAGCAGCCCTAAGACAGGGGACGAGCAGTACTTC. The encoded protein is CASSPKTGDEQYF.

V and J are TRBV7-8 and TRBJ2-1; TRBD2 aligns across 8 bases. This CDR3 comprises 15 residues. Losses at the gene ends were 5 bases for V and 3 bases for J; bases not matched to a gene: 6. Germline V gene data show CDR1 as SGHVS and CDR2 as FQNEAQ. The CDR3: CASSTRTSHYNEQFF. CDR3 bases: TGTGCCAGCAGCACGAGGACTAGCCACTACAATGAGCAGTTCTTC. The entire variable domain, with the rest obtained from reference TRBV7-8 and TRBJ2-1, is as follows: GAGVSQSPRYKVAKRGQDVALRCDPISGHVSLFWYQQALGQGPEFLTYFQNEAQLDKSGLPSDRFFAERPEGSVSTLKIQRTQQEDSAVYLCASSTRTSHYNEQFFGPGTRLTVL.

The gene calls are TRBV19 and TRBJ1-4; 8 nucleotides align to TRBD1. Germline assignment: CDR1 LNHDA and CDR2 SQIVND (reference sequence). The junction had 9 bases not matched to a gene; V was cut back by 6 bases and J by 6 bases. This CDR3 comprises 15 residues. The CDR3 bases are TGTGCCAGTAGCCGGCCGGGGACAGGTGATGAAAAACTGTTTTTT. It is translated as CASSRPGTGDEKLFF.

The genes are TRBV19 and TRBJ2-7; TRBD1 matches 8 bases. The J segment lost 3 bases and the V segment lost 4 bases, leaving 8 bases of the junction unmatched. Germline V gives CDR1 LNHDA, CDR2 SQIVND (reference sequence). This CDR3 spans 15 amino acids. CDR3 in amino acids: CASSKGQATIYEQYF. The CDR3 DNA reads as TGTGCCAGTAGTAAGGGACAGGCGACAATCTACGAGCAGTACTTC.

This clone came up a few times. The V and J genes are TRBV7-9 and TRBJ1-3; TRBD1 might be the D (5 bases). Germline CDR1 reads SEHNR; CDR2 reads FQNEAQ (reference sequence). This CDR3 region has 14 residues. The V end lost 4 bases, the J end lost 7 bases, and 14 bases lay between the germline ends. CDR3: CASSSGGGSNTIYF. The DNA for the CDR3 is TGTGCCAGCAGCTCCGGGGGAGGCAGCAACACCATATATTTT. The whole variable domain, remainder taken from reference TRBV7-9 and TRBJ1-3, is DTGVSQNPRHKITKRGQNVTFRCDPISEHNRLYWYRQTLGQGPEFLTYFQNEAQLEKSRLLSDRFSAERPKGSFSTLEIQRTEQGDSAMYLCASSSGGGSNTIYFGEGSWLTVV.

The V gene is TRBV29-1, the J gene TRBJ2-5, with 9 bases fitting TRBD2. The CDR3 sequence is 14 residues long. The germline CDR1 and CDR2 sequences are SQVTM and ANQGSEA. The trim removed 1 base at V and 2 bases at J, leaving 2 bases unmatched. Written as DNA, the CDR3 is TGCAGCGTTGAAGGGAGCGGGGGGCAAGAGACCCAGTACTTC. This translates into CSVEGSGGQETQYF.

V and J are TRBV7-6 and TRBJ1-4, with no clear D. The V and J ends lost 3 bases and 7 bases respectively, with 9 bases between them. The V gene's germline CDR1 is SGHVS and CDR2 FNYEAQ. The CDR3 runs 13 residues. This CDR3 is CASSLADFEKLFF. Here the CDR3 DNA reads TGTGCCAGCAGCTTGGCGGATTTTGAAAAACTGTTTTTT. The full variable domain, in which reference TRBV7-6 and TRBJ1-4 provide the parts outside the CDR3, is GAGVSQSPRYKVTKRGQDVALRCDPISGHVSLYWYRQALGQGPEFLTYFNYEAQQDKSGLPNDRFSAERPEGSISTLTIQRTEQRDSAMYRCASSLADFEKLFFGSGTQLSVL.

The chain couples TRBV6-5 to TRBJ2-5, with 7 bases lining up with TRBD2. CDR1 and CDR2 from the germline V gene are MNHEY and SVGAGI. The CDR3 is 13 residues long. V shed 7 bases, J shed 5 bases, and the junction held 7 bases outside the gene matches. CDR3 nucleotide sequence: TGTGCCAGCACCCGCAGCGGGGAGGAGACCCAGTACTTC. Translating gives CASTRSGEETQYF.

This sequence joins TRBV27 and TRBJ2-2; D remains unclear. This CDR3 region has 15 residues. Trimming took off 0 bases at V and 6 bases at J, with 11 bases between the two ends. CDR1 MNHEY and CDR2 SMNVEV come from the germline V gene (reference sequence). The CDR3 here is CASSLSLRVPGELFF. The CDR3 DNA reads TGTGCCAGCAGTTTATCGCTACGGGTTCCCGGGGAGCTGTTTTTT.

J is TRBJ1-2 and V is TRBV27, with D perhaps TRBD1 (6 bases). The CDR3 is made up of 15 amino acids. Germline assignment: CDR1 MNHEY and CDR2 SMNVEV (reference sequence). V was clipped by 7 bases and J by 4 bases, with 19 bases between them. In DNA, the CDR3 is TGTGCCAGCACCCCTGGAATTCAGGGGACCTATGGCTACACCTTC. Translation: CASTPGIQGTYGYTF.